Presented here are 20 T cell receptor beta chains from one specimen sequenced in a study of blood T cell repertoires in COVID-19. The method was immunoSEQ multiplex PCR; TCRdb's version includes in-frame clones alone and lacks a portion of them. The top ten clones hold about 2.6% of a sample with about 150,000 clones, roughly 81% of them seen once. The material sequenced was peripheral blood. These receptors were taken from a human donor with acute or convalescent COVID-19. The donor label of this sample is uncertain.

The chain recombines TRBV21-1 with TRBJ2-7; TRBD2 was called by the table and not checked on the DNA. TRBV21-1 has pseudogene status. The CDR3 consists of 19 residues. The CDR3 protein is CASPGQGATSGTILGEQYF. CDR3 DNA sequence: TGTGCCAGCCCCGGACAGGGGGCGACTAGCGGGACTATATTGGGCGAGCAGTACTTC.

V and J are TRBV19 and TRBJ2-1; 9 nucleotides match TRBD2. The V gene end was trimmed by 5 bases and the J gene end by 7 bases; junction bases not matched to a gene: 12. CDR1 LNHDA and CDR2 SQIVND come from the germline V gene (reference sequence). This CDR3 has 16 residues. CDR3 protein: CASSWTLAGVGNEQFF. DNA of the CDR3: TGTGCCAGTAGTTGGACTTTAGCGGGAGTAGGAAATGAGCAGTTCTTC. Drawing the rest from reference TRBV19 and TRBJ2-1, the complete variable domain is DGGITQSPKYLFRKEGQNVTLSCEQNLNHDAMYWYRQDPGQGLRLIYYSQIVNDFQKGDIAEGYSVSREKKESFPLTVTSAQKNPTAFYLCASSWTLAGVGNEQFFGPGTRLTVL.

The chain employs TRBV4-2 and TRBJ1-2; perhaps TRBD1 as D (6 bases). CDR3 length: 16 amino acids. From germline, CDR1 is LGHNA and CDR2 YNFKEQ. Trimming removed 4 bases at V and 3 bases at J, with 18 bases between. The CDR3 nucleotides are TGTGCCAGCAGCCCGTACCACAGGGAACCGGACTATGGCTACACCTTC. It translates to CASSPYHREPDYGYTF.

This rearrangement joins TRBV29-1 to TRBJ2-3, with 10 nucleotides matching TRBD2. The V segment lost 4 bases and the J segment 4 bases; nucleotides outside the gene matches: 5. This CDR3 region has 14 residues. In germline, CDR1 is SQVTM, CDR2 ANQGSEA. The chain's CDR3 is CSVANLAGADTQYF. In nucleotides, the CDR3 is TGCAGCGTTGCAAATCTAGCGGGAGCAGATACGCAGTATTTT.

The chain recombines TRBV6-6 with TRBJ1-2, with TRBD1 matching 8 bases. V gave up 0 bases and J gave up 3 bases; unmatched junction bases: 3. Germline lookup yields CDR1 MNHNY and CDR2 SVGAGI (reference sequence). This CDR3 has 15 residues. The CDR3 region is CASSYSGQVYYGYTF. For the CDR3, the DNA is TGTGCCAGCAGTTACTCGGGACAGGTATACTATGGCTACACCTTC.

In nucleotides, the CDR3 is TGTGCCAGCAGCGTAGTTGATGGGGGGATAGGCTACACCTTC. It translates to CASSVVDGGIGYTF. The chain couples TRBV9 to TRBJ1-2; weak D call: TRBD1 (5 bases). The CDR3 totals 14 residues. The germline V and J ends were trimmed by 0 bases and 8 bases, with 14 bases remaining between them. CDR1 is SGDLS and CDR2 is YYNGEE in the germline V gene.

The rearrangement joins TRBV28 to TRBJ1-2; TRBD1 might be the D (5 bases). Germline loops: CDR1 MDHEN, CDR2 SYDVKM. CDR3 length equals 13 residues. V lost 8 bases, J lost 4 bases, and 14 bases lay in between. Written as DNA, the CDR3 is TGTGCCAGCCGTAGTCAGGGATTCTATGGCTACACCTTC. Protein sequence: CASRSQGFYGYTF.

The V and J genes are TRBV6-2 or TRBV6-3 and TRBJ2-1; D call uncertain. The V gene lost 2 bases and the J gene lost 4 bases, with 6 bases spanning the gap. Looked up from germline, CDR1 is MNHEY and CDR2 is SVGEGT. The CDR3 is 13 residues long. This CDR3 reads CASSYGHYNEQFF. The CDR3 DNA follows: TGTGCCAGCAGTTACGGCCATTACAATGAGCAGTTCTTC.

The chain uses TRBV28 and TRBJ2-1; TRBD2 agrees at 8 bases. The CDR3 sequence is 15 residues long. Looked up from germline, CDR1 is MDHEN and CDR2 is SYDVKM. V lost 5 bases and J lost 8; bases outside the gene matches: 11. The CDR3 DNA reads TGTGCCAGCAGTCTCCATGGCGGGGGGAGGGATGAGCAGTTCTTC. Protein product: CASSLHGGGRDEQFF.

This sequence joins TRBV30 and TRBJ2-5, with 13 bases identical to TRBD2. The CDR3 loop spans 16 amino acids. After removal of 5 bases from V and 5 bases from J, the junction contained 11 bases not matched to a gene. Looked up from germline, CDR1 is GTSNPN and CDR2 is SVGIG (reference sequence). Here the CDR3 DNA reads TGTGCCTGGGCACAGGGGACTAGCGGGATCGGTGAGACCCAGTACTTC. Translating it yields CAWAQGTSGIGETQYF.

The chain recombines TRBV7-2 with TRBJ2-1, with 12 positions matching TRBD2. Germline trimming cut 6 bases from V and 3 bases from J; bases unmatched to any gene: 3. The CDR3 consists of 15 residues. Germline V gene lookup returns CDR1 SGHTA and CDR2 FQGNSA. This CDR3 reads CASRRTSGVYNEQFF. The CDR3 DNA reads TGTGCCAGCAGGAGGACTAGCGGGGTCTACAATGAGCAGTTCTTC.

The V call is TRBV20-1, the J call TRBJ1-5; D is unclear. The CDR3 is 11 amino acids. The V end was cut by 4 bases, the J end by 5 bases, with 6 bases between. Germline V gene sequence: CDR1 DFQATT, CDR2 SNEGSKA (reference sequence). CDR3 DNA sequence: TGCAGTGCTAAGAGGCATCAGCCCCAGCATTTT. This sequence encodes CSAKRHQPQHF.

This clone appeared a single time. This rearrangement joins TRBV7-9 to TRBJ1-3; 7 bases are a match to TRBD1. V shed 8 bases and J 0 bases; nucleotides not matched to a gene: 7. The CDR3 totals 15 residues. Per the germline V gene, CDR1 is SEHNR and CDR2 is FQNEAQ (reference sequence). The CDR3 sequence: CASAGGPNSGNTIYF. CDR3 in DNA: TGTGCCAGCGCAGGGGGACCGAACTCTGGAAACACCATATATTTT.

The V gene is TRBV5-4, the J gene TRBJ1-2; possibly TRBD1 for D (5 bases). Trimming took off 0 bases at V and 0 bases at J, with 9 bases between the two ends. The CDR3 totals 15 residues. Germline lookup yields CDR1 SGHNT and CDR2 YYREEE (reference sequence). The CDR3 here is CASSLGGVANYGYTF. CDR3 coding DNA: TGTGCCAGCAGCTTGGGGGGGGTCGCTAACTATGGCTACACCTTC.

In its sample, this clone was seen once. J is TRBJ2-5 and V is TRBV5-1; 8 bases align to TRBD2. Germline loops: CDR1 SGHRS, CDR2 YFSETQ. V lost 5 bases, J lost 5 bases, and 11 bases stayed unmatched. The CDR3 totals 15 residues. The DNA of the CDR3 is TGCGCCAGCAGTACCGGGACTAGTAGAATGGAGACCCAGTACTTC. Translation: CASSTGTSRMETQYF.

This sequence joins TRBV4-2 and TRBJ1-3; D is uncertain. Germline loops: CDR1 LGHNA, CDR2 YNFKEQ. There are 13 residues in the CDR3. The ends were cut back, 1 base at V and 8 bases at J, with 9 bases in the middle. CDR3 bases: TGTGCCAGCAGCCAAGTAGAGGATGACACCATATATTTT. As protein: CASSQVEDDTIYF.

This clone was seen only once. The V and J genes are TRBV4-3 and TRBJ2-3; TRBD2 aligns across 11 bases. The J segment lost 4 bases and the V segment lost 0 bases, leaving 15 bases of the junction unmatched. This CDR3 region has 20 residues. CDR1 and CDR2 from the germline V gene are LGHNA and YSLEER. The CDR3 loop reads CASSQEDSGGAIGYADTQYF. The CDR3 DNA reads TGCGCCAGCAGCCAAGAGGATAGCGGGGGGGCTATCGGGTACGCAGATACGCAGTATTTT.

V usage is TRBV3-1 (or the pseudogene TRBV3-2) and J usage is TRBJ2-2, with TRBD2 as a possible D gene (5 bases). CDR3 length equals 14 residues. Germline CDR1 is LGHDT and CDR2 is YNNKEL (reference sequence). V gave up 2 bases and J gave up 7 bases, with 11 bases separating them. CDR3 nucleotides: TGTGCCAGCAGCCAAAGTGGAGCGGACGGGGAGCTGTTTTTT. It codes for CASSQSGADGELFF.

The chain couples TRBV10-3 to TRBJ2-7, with 9 bases fitting TRBD2. There are 17 residues in the CDR3. Germline V lookup: CDR1 ENHRY, CDR2 SYGVKD. V shed 0 bases and J 0 bases; nucleotides not matched to a gene: 6. The DNA of the CDR3 is TGTGCCATCAGTGAGTCGTTAGCGGGGGACCGCTCCTACGAGCAGTACTTC. Its protein product is CAISESLAGDRSYEQYF.

The chain carries TRBV4-3 and TRBJ1-6; no reliable D call. The CDR3 consists of 15 residues. V dropped 0 bases and J dropped 8 bases, with 11 bases sitting between them. Germline-derived CDR1 and CDR2 are LGHNA and YSLEER. Here the CDR3 reads CASSQDAVGDSPLHF. The CDR3 coding sequence is TGCGCCAGCAGCCAAGACGCGGTAGGAGATTCACCCCTCCACTTT.